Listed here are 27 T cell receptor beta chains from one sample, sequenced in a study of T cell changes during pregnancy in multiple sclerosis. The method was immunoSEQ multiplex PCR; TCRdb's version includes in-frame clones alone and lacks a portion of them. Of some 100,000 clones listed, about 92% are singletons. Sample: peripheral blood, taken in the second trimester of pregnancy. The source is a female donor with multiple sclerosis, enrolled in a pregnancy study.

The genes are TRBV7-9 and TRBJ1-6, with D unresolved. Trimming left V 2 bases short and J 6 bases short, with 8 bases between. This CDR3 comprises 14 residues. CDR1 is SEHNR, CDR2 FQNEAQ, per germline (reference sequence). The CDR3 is CASSLQSPNSPLHF. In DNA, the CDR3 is TGTGCCAGCAGCTTACAAAGCCCTAATTCACCCCTCCACTTT.

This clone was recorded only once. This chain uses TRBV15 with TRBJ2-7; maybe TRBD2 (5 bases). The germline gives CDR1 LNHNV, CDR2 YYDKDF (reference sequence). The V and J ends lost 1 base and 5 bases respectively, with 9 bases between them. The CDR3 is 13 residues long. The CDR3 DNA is TGTGCCACCAGCAGAGTTAGAGGGAACGAGCAGTACTTC. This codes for CATSRVRGNEQYF. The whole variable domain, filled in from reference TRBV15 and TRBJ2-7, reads DAMVIQNPRYQVTQFGKPVTLSCSQTLNHNVMYWYQQKSSQAPKLLFHYYDKDFNNEADTPDNFQSRRPNTSFCFLDIRSPGLGDTAMYLCATSRVRGNEQYFGPGTRLTVT.

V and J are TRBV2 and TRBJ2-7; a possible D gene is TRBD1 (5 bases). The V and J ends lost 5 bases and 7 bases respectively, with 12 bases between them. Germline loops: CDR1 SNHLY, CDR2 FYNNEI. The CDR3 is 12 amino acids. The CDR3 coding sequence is TGTGCCAGCAGTACAGGAGTGGGGGAGCAGTACTTC. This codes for CASSTGVGEQYF.

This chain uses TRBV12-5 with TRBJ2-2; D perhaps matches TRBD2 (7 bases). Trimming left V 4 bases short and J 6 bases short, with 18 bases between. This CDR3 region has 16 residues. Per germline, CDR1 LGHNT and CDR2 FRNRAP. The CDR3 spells CASGSSSGRGAGELFF. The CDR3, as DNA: TGTGCTAGTGGTTCATCCTCGGGGAGGGGGGCCGGGGAGCTGTTTTTT. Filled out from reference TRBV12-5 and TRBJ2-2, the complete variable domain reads DARVTQTPRHKVTEMGQEVTMRCQPILGHNTVFWYRQTMMQGLELLAYFRNRAPLDDSGMPKDRFSAEMPDATLATLKIQPSEPRDSAVYFCASGSSSGRGAGELFFGEGSRLTVL.

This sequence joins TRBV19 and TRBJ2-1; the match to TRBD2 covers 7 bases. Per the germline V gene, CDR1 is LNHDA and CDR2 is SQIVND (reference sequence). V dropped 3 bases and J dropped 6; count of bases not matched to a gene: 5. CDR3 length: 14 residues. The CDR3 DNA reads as TGTGCCAGTAGTATCCGACTAGCCTCCAATGAGCAGTTCTTC. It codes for CASSIRLASNEQFF.

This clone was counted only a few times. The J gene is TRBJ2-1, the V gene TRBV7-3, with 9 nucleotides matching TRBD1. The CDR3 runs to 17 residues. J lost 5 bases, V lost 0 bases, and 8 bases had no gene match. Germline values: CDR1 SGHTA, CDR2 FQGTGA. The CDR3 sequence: CASSLTSGQGFDNEQFF. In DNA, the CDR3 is TGTGCCAGCAGCTTAACCTCGGGACAGGGATTCGACAATGAGCAGTTCTTC.

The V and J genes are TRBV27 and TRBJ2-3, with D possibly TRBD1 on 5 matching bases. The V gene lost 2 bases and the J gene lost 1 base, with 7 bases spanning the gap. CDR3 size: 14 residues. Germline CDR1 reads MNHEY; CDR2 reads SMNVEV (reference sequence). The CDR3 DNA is TGTGCCAGCAGTTTAAAAGGGGGCACAGATACGCAGTATTTT. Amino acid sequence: CASSLKGGTDTQYF.

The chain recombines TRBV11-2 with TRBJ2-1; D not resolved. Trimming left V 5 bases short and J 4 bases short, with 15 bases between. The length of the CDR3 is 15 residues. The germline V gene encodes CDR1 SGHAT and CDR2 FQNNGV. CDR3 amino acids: CASSPVGGKYNEQFF. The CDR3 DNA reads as TGTGCCAGCAGCCCCGTTGGCGGAAAGTACAATGAGCAGTTCTTC.

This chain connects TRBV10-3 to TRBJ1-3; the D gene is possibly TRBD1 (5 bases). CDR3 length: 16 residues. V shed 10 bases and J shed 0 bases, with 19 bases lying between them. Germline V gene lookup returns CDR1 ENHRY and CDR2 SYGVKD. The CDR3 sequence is CATTGRTDRSGNTIYF. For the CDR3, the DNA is TGTGCCACCACAGGAAGGACCGATCGCTCTGGAAACACCATATATTTT.

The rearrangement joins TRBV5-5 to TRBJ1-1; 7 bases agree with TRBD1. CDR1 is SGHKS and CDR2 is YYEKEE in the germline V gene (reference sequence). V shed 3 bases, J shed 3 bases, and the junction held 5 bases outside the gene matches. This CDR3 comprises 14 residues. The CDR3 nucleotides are TGTGCCAGCAGCTCCGGGACAGAAGACACTGAAGCTTTCTTT. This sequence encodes CASSSGTEDTEAFF.

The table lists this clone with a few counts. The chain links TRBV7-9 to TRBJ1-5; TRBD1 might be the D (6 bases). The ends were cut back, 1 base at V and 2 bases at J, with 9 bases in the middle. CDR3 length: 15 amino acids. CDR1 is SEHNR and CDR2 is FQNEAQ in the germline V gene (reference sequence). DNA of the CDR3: TGTGCCAGCAGCTTAGATAAGGGGGGCAATCAGCCCCAGCATTTT. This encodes CASSLDKGGNQPQHF.

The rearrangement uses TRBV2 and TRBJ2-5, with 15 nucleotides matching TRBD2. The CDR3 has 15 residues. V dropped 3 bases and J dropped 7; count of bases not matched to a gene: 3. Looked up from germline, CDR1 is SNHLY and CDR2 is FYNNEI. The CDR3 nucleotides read TGTGCCAGCAGTGACGGACTAGCGGGAGGGCGGACCCAGTACTTC. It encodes CASSDGLAGGRTQYF.

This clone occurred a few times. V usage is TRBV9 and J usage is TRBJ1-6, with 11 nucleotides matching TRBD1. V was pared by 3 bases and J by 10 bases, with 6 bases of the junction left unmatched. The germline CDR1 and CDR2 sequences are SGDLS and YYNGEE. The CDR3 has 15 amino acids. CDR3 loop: CASSDGQGAWSPLHF. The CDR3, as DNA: TGTGCCAGCAGCGACGGACAGGGGGCATGGTCACCCCTCCACTTT.

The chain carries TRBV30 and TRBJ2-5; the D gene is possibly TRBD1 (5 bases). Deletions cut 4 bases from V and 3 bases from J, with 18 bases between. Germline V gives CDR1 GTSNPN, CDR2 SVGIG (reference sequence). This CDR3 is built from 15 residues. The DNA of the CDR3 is TGTGCCTGGAAGGAAGGGGTCGTCTTCGAAGAGACCCAGTACTTC. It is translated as CAWKEGVVFEETQYF. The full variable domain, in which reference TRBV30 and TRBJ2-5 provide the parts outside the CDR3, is SQTIHQWPATLVQPVGSPLSLECTVEGTSNPNLYWYRQAAGRGLQLLFYSVGIGQISSEVPQNLSASRPQDRQFILSSKKLLLSDSGFYLCAWKEGVVFEETQYFGPGTRLLVL.

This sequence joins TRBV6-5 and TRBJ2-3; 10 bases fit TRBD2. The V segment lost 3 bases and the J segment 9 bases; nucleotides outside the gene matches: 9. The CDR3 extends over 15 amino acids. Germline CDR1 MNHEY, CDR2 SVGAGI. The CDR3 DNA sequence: TGTGCCAGCAGTTATAGGGCTAGCGGGAGACAAACGCAGTATTTT. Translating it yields CASSYRASGRQTQYF.

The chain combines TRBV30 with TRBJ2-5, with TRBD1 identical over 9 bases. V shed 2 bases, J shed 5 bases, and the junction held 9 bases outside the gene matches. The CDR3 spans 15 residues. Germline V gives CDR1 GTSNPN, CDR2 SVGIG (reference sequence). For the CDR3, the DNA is TGTGCCTGGAGTCCTTGGACAGGGGTAGCGGAGACCCAGTACTTC. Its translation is CAWSPWTGVAETQYF.

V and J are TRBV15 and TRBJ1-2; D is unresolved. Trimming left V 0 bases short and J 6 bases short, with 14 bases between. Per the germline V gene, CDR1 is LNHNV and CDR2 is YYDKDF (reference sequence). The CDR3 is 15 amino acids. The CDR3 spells CATSRDRQPPDGYTF. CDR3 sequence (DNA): TGTGCCACCAGCAGAGATCGCCAACCCCCGGATGGCTACACCTTC.

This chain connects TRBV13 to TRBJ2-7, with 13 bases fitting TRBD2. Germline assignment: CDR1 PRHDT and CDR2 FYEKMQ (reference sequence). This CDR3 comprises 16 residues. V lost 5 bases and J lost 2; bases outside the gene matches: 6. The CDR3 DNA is TGTGCCAGCAGCCAACTAGCGGGGGGGCCAACCTACGAGCAGTACTTC. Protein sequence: CASSQLAGGPTYEQYF.

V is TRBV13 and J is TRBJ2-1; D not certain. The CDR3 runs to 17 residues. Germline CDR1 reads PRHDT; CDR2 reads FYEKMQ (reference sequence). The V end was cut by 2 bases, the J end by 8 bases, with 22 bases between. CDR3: CASSLSSVSYRSDEQFF. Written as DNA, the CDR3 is TGTGCCAGCAGCTTATCGTCTGTGTCCTATAGATCGGATGAGCAGTTCTTC.

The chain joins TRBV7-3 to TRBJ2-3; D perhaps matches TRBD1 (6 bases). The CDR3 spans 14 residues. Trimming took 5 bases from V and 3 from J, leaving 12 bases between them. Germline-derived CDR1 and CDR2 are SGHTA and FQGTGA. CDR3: CASSVQGGTDTQYF. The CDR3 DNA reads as TGTGCCAGCAGCGTACAGGGCGGGACAGATACGCAGTATTTT.

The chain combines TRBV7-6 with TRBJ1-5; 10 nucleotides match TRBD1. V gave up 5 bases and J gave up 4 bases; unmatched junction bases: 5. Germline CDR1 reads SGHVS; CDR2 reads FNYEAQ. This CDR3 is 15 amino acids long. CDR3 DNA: TGTGCCAGCAGCCGGGGACAGGGGAGAAATCAGCCCCAGCATTTT. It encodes CASSRGQGRNQPQHF. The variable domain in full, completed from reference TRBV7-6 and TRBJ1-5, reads GAGVSQSPRYKVTKRGQDVALRCDPISGHVSLYWYRQALGQGPEFLTYFNYEAQQDKSGLPNDRFSAERPEGSISTLTIQRTEQRDSAMYRCASSRGQGRNQPQHFGDGTRLSIL.

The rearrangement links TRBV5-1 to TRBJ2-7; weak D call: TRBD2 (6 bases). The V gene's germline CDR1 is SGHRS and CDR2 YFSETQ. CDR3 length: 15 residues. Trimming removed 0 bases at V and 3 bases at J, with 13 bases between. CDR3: CASSLGTGVGYEQYF. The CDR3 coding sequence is TGCGCCAGCAGCTTGGGTACGGGAGTAGGCTACGAGCAGTACTTC. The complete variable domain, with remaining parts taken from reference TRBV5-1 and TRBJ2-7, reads KAGVTQTPRYLIKTRGQQVTLSCSPISGHRSVSWYQQTPGQGLQFLFEYFSETQRNKGNFPGRFSGRQFSNSRSEMNVSTLELGDSALYLCASSLGTGVGYEQYFGPGTRLTVT.

The CDR3: CASSQVWGPNEKLFF. The CDR3 DNA reads TGCGCCAGCAGCCAAGTCTGGGGGCCTAATGAAAAACTGTTTTTT. This chain connects TRBV4-1 to TRBJ1-4; perhaps TRBD1 as D (6 bases). Germline CDR1 and CDR2: MGHRA and YSYEKL. Trimming shortened V by 1 base and J by 3 bases, and 9 bases separated the two germline ends. There are 15 residues in the CDR3.

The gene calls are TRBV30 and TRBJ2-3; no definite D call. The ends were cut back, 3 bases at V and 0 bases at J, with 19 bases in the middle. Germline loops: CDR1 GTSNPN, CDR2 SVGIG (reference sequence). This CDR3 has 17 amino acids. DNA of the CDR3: TGTGCCTGGAGCCCGTACGTTGGTCTTACAAGCACAGATACGCAGTATTTT. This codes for CAWSPYVGLTSTDTQYF.

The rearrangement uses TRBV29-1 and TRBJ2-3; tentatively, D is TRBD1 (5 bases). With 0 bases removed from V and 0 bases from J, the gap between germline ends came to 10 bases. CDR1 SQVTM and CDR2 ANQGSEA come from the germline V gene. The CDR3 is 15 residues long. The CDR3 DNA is TGCAGCGTTGAAGATAGTGGGGCTAGCACAGATACGCAGTATTTT. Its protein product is CSVEDSGASTDTQYF.

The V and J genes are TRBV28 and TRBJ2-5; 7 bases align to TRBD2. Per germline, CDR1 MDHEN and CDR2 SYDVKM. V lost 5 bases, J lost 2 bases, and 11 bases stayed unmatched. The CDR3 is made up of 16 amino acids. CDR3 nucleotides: TGTGCCAGCAGTCCCCCCGGGGGGAAGGGGCAAGAGACCCAGTACTTC. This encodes CASSPPGGKGQETQYF.

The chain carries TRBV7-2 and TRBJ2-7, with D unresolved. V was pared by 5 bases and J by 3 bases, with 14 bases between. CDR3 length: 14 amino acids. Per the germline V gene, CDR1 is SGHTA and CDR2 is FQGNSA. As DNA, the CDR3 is TGTGCCAGCAGCCGTGACTCGCCCTTCTACGAGCAGTACTTC. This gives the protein CASSRDSPFYEQYF.